The 23 T cell receptor beta chains reported below all come from one sample, sequenced in a study of human T cells and chemical hapten exposure. Each CDR3 protein gets one entry after TCRdb re-called the RACE reads with MiXCR. The data show under 300,000 distinct CDR3 sequences, 7.5% to 8% seen once. Time point given: pre-sensitization, week 0. Treatment here: therapeutic diphenylcyclopropenone sensitization with weekly scalp DPC. The sequencing here drew on whole blood, taken in connection with sensitization to the hapten diphenylcyclopropenone (DPC). The receptors originated from a man younger than 35 with alopecia areata. Some clones in this sample may be carry-over from other donors' samples.

Here the CDR3 DNA reads TGTGCCAGCTCACCACGAAGGTACGAGCAGTACTTC. It codes for CASSPRRYEQYF. This chain connects TRBV18 to TRBJ2-7; D remains unclear. V lost 1 base and J lost 4, with 5 bases in between. The germline V gene encodes CDR1 KGHSH and CDR2 LQKENI. CDR3 length equals 12 residues.

This clonotype was picked up many times. This chain links TRBV5-6 with TRBJ2-1; possible D gene TRBD1, 6 bases. Germline-derived CDR1 and CDR2 are SGHDT and YYEEEE. V lost 0 bases and J lost 8, with 9 bases in between. There are 13 residues in the CDR3. The CDR3 DNA follows: TGTGCCAGCAGCTTGGGCAGGGGTGATGAGCAGTTCTTC. It translates to CASSLGRGDEQFF.

The CDR3 DNA is TGCACCACCTGGGTGACAGGGCAATATGGCTACACCTTC. It translates to CTTWVTGQYGYTF. The chain couples TRBV20-1 to TRBJ1-2; 7 nucleotides align to TRBD1. Germline V gene data show CDR1 as DFQATT and CDR2 as SNEGSKA (reference sequence). The CDR3 spans 13 residues.

This clonotype was seen more than once but under ten times. The V gene is TRBV12-3 or TRBV12-4, the J gene TRBJ2-3, with 7 bases lining up with TRBD1. The CDR3 is made up of 15 amino acids. V lost 7 bases to trimming and J lost 2 bases; unmatched junction nucleotides: 9. The CDR3 spells CASTPPGTVTDTQYF. The CDR3 DNA reads as TGTGCCAGCACTCCACCCGGGACAGTCACAGATACGCAGTATTTT.

The sample holds a few counts of this clonotype. This rearrangement joins TRBV21-1 to TRBJ2-3; the table's D call, TRBD1, has no DNA check behind it. TRBV21-1 is classified as a pseudogene. This CDR3 has 17 residues. The CDR3 DNA sequence: TGTGCCAGCAGGGGGGTAACGGGGCCGACTGGCACAGATACGCAGTATTTT. It specifies CASRGVTGPTGTDTQYF.

This chain links TRBV5-6 with TRBJ2-3; D possibly corresponds to TRBD2 (6 bases). Germline CDR1 is SGHDT and CDR2 is YYEEEE. This CDR3 region has 12 residues. Trimming took 5 bases from V and 4 from J, leaving 8 bases between them. For the CDR3, the DNA is TGTGCCAGCAGATGGGAGGCAGATACGCAGTATTTT. As protein: CASRWEADTQYF.

This clonotype was counted between two and nine times. The V and J genes are TRBV18 and TRBJ2-5, with D unclear. Germline V gene sequence: CDR1 KGHSH, CDR2 LQKENI. The V and J ends lost 2 bases and 2 bases respectively, with 9 bases between them. The CDR3 extends over 14 amino acids. CDR3 sequence (DNA): TGTGCCAGCTCACCAATGAACAGTCAAGAGACCCAGTACTTC. Its protein product is CASSPMNSQETQYF.

This clonotype has more than one count but fewer than ten. The genes are TRBV20-1 and TRBJ1-1, with a tentative D call TRBD1 (5 bases). CDR1 and CDR2 from the germline V gene are DFQATT and SNEGSKA (reference sequence). The CDR3 loop spans 11 amino acids. The CDR3 loop reads CRGAGHTEAFF. Here the CDR3 DNA reads TGCAGAGGGGCAGGGCATACTGAAGCTTTCTTT.

This clonotype was seen a handful of times. The chain uses TRBV6-5 and TRBJ1-2; 11 bases fit TRBD1. CDR1 and CDR2 (germline): MNHEY, SVGAGI. The CDR3 loop spans 15 amino acids. Germline trimming cut 10 bases from V and 4 bases from J; bases unmatched to any gene: 11. The CDR3 loop reads CAIKYGTGGIYGYTF. The CDR3 DNA sequence: TGTGCCATCAAATACGGGACAGGGGGAATCTATGGCTACACCTTC.

This clonotype occurred a few times. The genes are TRBV12-5 and TRBJ2-7; 7 bases map to TRBD1. Germline V lookup: CDR1 LGHNT, CDR2 FRNRAP. This CDR3 is 14 amino acids long. With V trimmed by 1 base and J by 3 bases, 3 bases remained unmatched. The CDR3 spells CASGLGTGHYEQYV. Written as DNA, the CDR3 is TGTGCTAGTGGTTTGGGGACAGGCCACTACGAGCAGTACGTC.

J is TRBJ2-2 and V is TRBV4-3; D gene uncertain. Trimming removed 3 bases at V and 0 bases at J, with 11 bases between. This CDR3 is built from 16 residues. CDR1 and CDR2 (germline): LGHNA, YSLEER. The CDR3 sequence: CASSQLTVTNTGELFF. CDR3 coding DNA: TGCGCCAGCAGCCAGTTGACGGTTACGAACACCGGGGAGCTGTTTTTT.

The chain employs TRBV12-3 or TRBV12-4 and TRBJ2-6; 9 bases align to TRBD1. This CDR3 contains 20 residues. V shed 5 bases, J shed 0 bases, and the junction held 14 bases outside the gene matches. In DNA, the CDR3 is TGTGCCAGCAGTCTAAGCTTCCGGACAGGGGAATACTCTGGGGCCAACGTCCTGACTTTC. Protein sequence: CASSLSFRTGEYSGANVLTF.

This clonotype was counted a few times. This chain connects TRBV27 to TRBJ1-2; 10 positions match TRBD1. The J segment lost 4 bases and the V segment lost 6 bases, leaving 5 bases of the junction unmatched. The CDR3 spans 14 residues. Looked up from germline, CDR1 is MNHEY and CDR2 is SMNVEV (reference sequence). The CDR3 is CASRRDRGSYGYTF. The CDR3 DNA sequence: TGTGCCAGCAGACGGGACAGGGGCAGCTATGGCTACACCTTC.

This clonotype has at least ten counts. V and J are TRBV25-1 and TRBJ1-3; no reliable D call. This CDR3 is 16 amino acids long. The V end was cut by 5 bases, the J end by 2 bases, with 16 bases between. The germline CDR1 and CDR2 sequences are MGHDK and SYGVNS. This CDR3 reads CASSSSGFLTGNTIYF. The CDR3 coding sequence is TGTGCCAGCAGTAGCTCGGGCTTTTTAACTGGAAACACCATATATTTT.

Many counts were recorded for this clonotype. This rearrangement joins TRBV7-9 to TRBJ2-5; D not resolved. V was shortened by 4 bases and J by 5 bases, with 5 bases between the two germline ends. The CDR3 consists of 11 residues. In germline, CDR1 is SEHNR, CDR2 FQNEAQ (reference sequence). This chain's CDR3 is CASSSEETQYF. CDR3 bases: TGTGCCAGCAGCTCGGAGGAGACCCAGTACTTC.

The chain uses TRBV27 and TRBJ1-1; D unresolved. The CDR3 runs 14 residues. Trimming pared 6 bases from V and 0 bases from J, leaving 11 bases between. The germline V gene has CDR1 MNHEY and CDR2 SMNVEV (reference sequence). In DNA, the CDR3 is TGTGCCAGCAGCCCTGTCCCTATGAACACTGAAGCTTTCTTT. Residues: CASSPVPMNTEAFF.

CDR3 coding DNA: TGTGCCAGCAGTCCCGGGACGAGCTCCTACGAGCAGTACGTC. Its protein is CASSPGTSSYEQYV. The V call is TRBV6-6, the J call TRBJ2-7; D possibly uses TRBD1 or TRBD2 (5 bases each). Trimming took off 5 bases at V and 0 bases at J, with 11 bases between the two ends. Germline V gene data show CDR1 as MNHNY and CDR2 as SVGAGI (reference sequence). This CDR3 has 14 amino acids.

This clonotype was seen a few times. This chain connects TRBV2 to TRBJ1-6; D not resolved. Germline V gene data show CDR1 as SNHLY and CDR2 as FYNNEI. V was pared by 7 bases and J by 9 bases, with 19 bases between. The CDR3 is 15 amino acids. The chain's CDR3 is CASTSEGGSGSPLHF. As DNA, the CDR3 is TGTGCCAGCACCTCAGAGGGAGGCAGCGGTTCACCCCTCCACTTT.

This clonotype was seen repeatedly, ten times or more. The CDR3 spells CSADLYGYTF. The CDR3 DNA is TGCAGTGCAGACCTTTATGGCTACACCTTC. This chain links TRBV20-1 with TRBJ1-2; D not resolved. CDR3 length: 10 residues. Germline CDR1 and CDR2: DFQATT and SNEGSKA (reference sequence). V was pared by 6 bases and J by 5 bases, with 7 bases between.

This clonotype has a count of ten or more. The chain combines TRBV4-3 with TRBJ1-2; no reliable D call. The CDR3 is made up of 15 amino acids. Germline V CDR1 and CDR2: LGHNA, YSLEER. Trimming pared 0 bases from V and 7 bases from J, leaving 15 bases between. CDR3 in DNA: TGCGCCAGCAGCCAAGAGGAAAGTCCCAAGGGTGGCTACACCTTC. Protein: CASSQEESPKGGYTF.

This chain connects TRBV20-1 to TRBJ2-1; tentative D call: TRBD1 (5 bases). This CDR3 contains 13 residues. Between the trimmed V and J ends, which lost 2 bases and 10 bases, there was a span of 15 bases. CDR1 and CDR2 from the germline V gene are DFQATT and SNEGSKA (reference sequence). The CDR3 region has the DNA TGCAGTGCTAGACGGGCTGCAGGGTCCGAGCAGTTCTTC. Amino acids: CSARRAAGSEQFF.

This clonotype was seen more than once but under ten times. The V gene is TRBV11-2, the J gene TRBJ1-1; D is undetermined. This CDR3 spans 13 amino acids. Germline V lookup: CDR1 SGHAT, CDR2 FQNNGV. V was pared by 2 bases and J by 11 bases, with 15 bases between. CDR3 sequence: CASSLRSEVMAFF. Written as DNA, the CDR3 is TGTGCCAGCAGCTTAAGGTCCGAGGTGATGGCTTTCTTT. The entire variable domain, with the rest obtained from reference TRBV11-2 and TRBJ1-1, is as follows: EAGVAQSPRYKIIEKRQSVAFWCNPISGHATLYWYQQILGQGPKLLIQFQNNGVVDDSQLPKDRFSAERLKGVDSTLKIQPAKLEDSAVYLCASSLRSEVMAFFGQGTRLTVV.

This clonotype has at least ten counts. V and J are TRBV29-1 and TRBJ1-1; 9 nucleotides align to TRBD1. Per germline, CDR1 SQVTM and CDR2 ANQGSEA. V lost 7 bases to trimming and J lost 0 bases; unmatched junction nucleotides: 3. The CDR3 extends over 13 amino acids. CDR3: CSAGTGLNTEAFF. The CDR3 bases are TGCAGCGCCGGGACAGGGCTGAACACTGAAGCTTTCTTT.